This T cell receptor (beta chain) was recorded in a study of identical twins. Each CDR3 protein is one row after TCRdb ran MiXCR on the 5' RACE reads. Of 500,000 to 600,000 distinct CDR3 sequences in the sample, 20% to 25% were seen once. CDR3 length equals 15 residues. V lost 1 base and J lost 6; bases outside the gene matches: 3. Germline lookup yields CDR1 SGHNT and CDR2 YYREEE (reference sequence). This clonotype occurred a few times. These data were also filed under a second study, of T cells expressing NK-cell markers.

This receptor was identified in a woman aged 18-30 years in good health. Sequenced: CD4+ T cells sorted from blood. This chain uses TRBV5-4 with TRBJ2-2; TRBD2 agrees at 10 bases. DNA of the CDR3: TGTGCCAGCAGCTTGAGAGCGGGAGGGCCCGGGGAGCTGTTTTTT. Translation: CASSLRAGGPGELFF.